These 28 T cell receptor beta chains share one sample of origin, sequenced in a study of control samples from healthy donors and cancer patients. Profiling relied on immunoSEQ multiplex PCR, and the TCRdb table lists in-frame clones only, not all of them. This table has roughly 180,000 clones, roughly 94% appearing once. Sample: blood. The receptors here all came from a woman under 30 in good health.

The V gene is TRBV7-9, the J gene TRBJ2-5; D remains ambiguous. Per the germline V gene, CDR1 is SEHNR and CDR2 is FQNEAQ (reference sequence). The V gene lost 5 bases and the J gene lost 3 bases, with 13 bases spanning the gap. The CDR3 sequence is 14 residues long. As DNA, the CDR3 is TGTGCCAGCAGCCCCGCGCCGCAGGAAGAGACCCAGTACTTC. Its protein product is CASSPAPQEETQYF.

The V and J genes are TRBV27 and TRBJ1-2; D uncertain. V lost 7 bases and J lost 7, with 13 bases in between. This CDR3 comprises 12 residues. The V gene's germline CDR1 is MNHEY and CDR2 SMNVEV (reference sequence). The CDR3 loop is CASKAGFGGYTF. CDR3 DNA: TGTGCCAGCAAAGCAGGCTTCGGTGGCTACACCTTC.

In DNA form, the CDR3 reads TGTGCCAGCTCACCACCGTGGGGGGCGCGATCCCTCACTGAAGCTTTCTTT. Translation gives CASSPPWGARSLTEAFF. The V call is TRBV18, the J call TRBJ1-1; weak D call: TRBD1 (6 bases). Germline assignment: CDR1 KGHSH and CDR2 LQKENI. V gave up 0 bases and J gave up 4 bases, with 18 bases separating them. The CDR3 has 17 residues.

This clone was counted a single time. The chain employs TRBV6-1 and TRBJ2-3; no clear D. V gave up 8 bases and J gave up 2 bases, with 8 bases separating them. The V gene's germline CDR1 is MNHNS and CDR2 SASEGT. The CDR3 totals 12 residues. The CDR3 DNA follows: TGTGCCAGCGGTTTGGTCACAGATACGCAGTATTTT. Amino acids: CASGLVTDTQYF.

This chain links TRBV11-3 with TRBJ1-2; no clear D gene. Germline CDR1 SGHNT, CDR2 YENEEA. This CDR3 region has 13 residues. V was pared by 0 bases and J by 5 bases, with 7 bases between. The CDR3 bases are TGTGCCAGCAGCTTAGAAGGAGTATATGGCTACACCTTC. It codes for CASSLEGVYGYTF.

The chain links TRBV7-6 to TRBJ1-2; 7 nucleotides line up with TRBD1. Germline V CDR1 and CDR2: SGHVS, FNYEAQ. The length of the CDR3 is 14 residues. V lost 1 base, J lost 2 bases, and 1 base stayed unmatched. The CDR3 DNA follows: TGTGCCAGCAGCTTAGGACAGGGAAACTATGGCTACACCTTC. It yields the protein CASSLGQGNYGYTF.

V is TRBV5-4 and J is TRBJ1-5, with unresolved D. The ends were cut back, 0 bases at V and 4 bases at J, with 5 bases in the middle. This CDR3 spans 13 amino acids. CDR1 is SGHNT, CDR2 YYREEE, per germline (reference sequence). The CDR3 DNA reads as TGTGCCAGCAGCTTGGGCGTGAATCAGCCCCAGCATTTT. Translated: CASSLGVNQPQHF.

This clone came up once. This chain connects TRBV6-1 to TRBJ2-3; no clear D. The CDR3 spans 11 residues. Per germline, CDR1 MNHNS and CDR2 SASEGT. V dropped 3 bases and J dropped 6 bases, with 4 bases sitting between them. The CDR3 sequence is CASSEVDTQYF. The CDR3 DNA reads TGTGCCAGCAGTGAGGTTGATACGCAGTATTTT.

The rearrangement joins TRBV19 to TRBJ2-2; D is unclear. This CDR3 is built from 14 residues. Trimming shortened V by 5 bases and J by 8 bases, and 15 bases separated the two germline ends. Germline CDR1 is LNHDA and CDR2 is SQIVND (reference sequence). This CDR3 reads CASSLGPILGELFF. Here the CDR3 DNA reads TGTGCCAGTAGTTTAGGTCCAATACTAGGGGAGCTGTTTTTT.

The chain couples TRBV19 to TRBJ1-2; a possible D gene is TRBD1 (5 bases). Looked up from germline, CDR1 is LNHDA and CDR2 is SQIVND (reference sequence). The CDR3 contains 11 residues. Trimming removed 10 bases at V and 8 bases at J, with 14 bases between. The CDR3: CATRLGDGYTF. The DNA for the CDR3 is TGTGCCACCAGGCTAGGGGACGGCTACACCTTC.

The V and J genes are TRBV19 and TRBJ1-2, with 7 bases fitting TRBD1. The germline V gene encodes CDR1 LNHDA and CDR2 SQIVND (reference sequence). CDR3 length: 14 amino acids. The V gene end was trimmed by 8 bases and the J gene end by 3 bases; junction bases not matched to a gene: 9. The DNA of the CDR3 is TGTGCCAGTTATGGAGCGGGGACAGACTATGGCTACACCTTC. It codes for CASYGAGTDYGYTF. The full variable domain, its missing parts supplied by reference TRBV19 and TRBJ1-2, is DGGITQSPKYLFRKEGQNVTLSCEQNLNHDAMYWYRQDPGQGLRLIYYSQIVNDFQKGDIAEGYSVSREKKESFPLTVTSAQKNPTAFYLCASYGAGTDYGYTFGSGTRLTVV.

The V and J genes are TRBV6-6 and TRBJ1-6; D is perhaps TRBD1 (5 bases). The germline V gene encodes CDR1 MNHNY and CDR2 SVGAGI (reference sequence). There are 15 residues in the CDR3. Trimming removed 0 bases at V and 12 bases at J, with 15 bases between. The CDR3 reads CASSYSIGRGEPLHF. DNA for the CDR3: TGTGCCAGCAGTTACTCGATCGGGAGGGGAGAACCCCTCCACTTT.

This chain links TRBV7-2 with TRBJ1-5, with a tentative D call TRBD1 (5 bases). Trimming cost V 7 bases and J 4 bases, with 17 bases left between them. The CDR3 is made up of 15 amino acids. Looked up from germline, CDR1 is SGHTA and CDR2 is FQGNSA. CDR3 sequence: CASTSGGFENQPQHF. The CDR3, as DNA: TGTGCCAGCACCTCCGGGGGGTTTGAGAATCAGCCCCAGCATTTT.

This clone showed up just once. The chain joins TRBV7-3 to TRBJ2-1, with D possibly matching TRBD2 (6 bases). The CDR3 runs 15 residues. Trimming removed 5 bases from V and 7 bases from J, with 18 bases in between. Looked up from germline, CDR1 is SGHTA and CDR2 is FQGTGA. In DNA, the CDR3 is TGTGCCAGCAGCCCGGTCGGGGGACCCCTGAATGAGCAGTTCTTC. This sequence encodes CASSPVGGPLNEQFF.

This chain links TRBV7-9 with TRBJ1-5, with D perhaps matching TRBD1 (5 bases). The germline V and J ends were trimmed by 4 bases and 7 bases, with 11 bases remaining between them. The CDR3 is 13 amino acids. Germline assignment: CDR1 SEHNR and CDR2 FQNEAQ (reference sequence). The CDR3 loop reads CASSSDSLQPQHF. CDR3 sequence (DNA): TGTGCCAGCAGCTCAGACAGTTTACAGCCCCAGCATTTT.

In DNA form, the CDR3 reads TGTGCCATCAGTGGAGGTGGGGGAGGGGATGGCTACACCTTC. The encoded protein is CAISGGGGGDGYTF. The chain couples TRBV10-3 to TRBJ1-2; perhaps TRBD1 as D (5 bases). Trimming pared 4 bases from V and 6 bases from J, leaving 15 bases between. CDR3 length: 14 amino acids. Germline V gene data show CDR1 as ENHRY and CDR2 as SYGVKD.

The chain recombines TRBV7-8 with TRBJ1-5; D unclear. CDR1 is SGHVS, CDR2 FQNEAQ, per germline. The CDR3 has 15 amino acids. The V end lost 2 bases, the J end lost 1 base, and 9 bases lay between the germline ends. CDR3 sequence: CASSLSGASNQPQHF. The CDR3, as DNA: TGTGCCAGCAGCTTAAGCGGTGCAAGCAATCAGCCCCAGCATTTT.

This clone occurred once. V and J are TRBV27 and TRBJ2-1; D not certain. V gave up 2 bases and J gave up 2 bases, with 16 bases separating them. The germline V gene has CDR1 MNHEY and CDR2 SMNVEV (reference sequence). The CDR3 loop spans 17 amino acids. DNA for the CDR3: TGTGCCAGCAGTTTAAAGGGTGGGCGGCCTACCTACAATGAGCAGTTCTTC. Translating gives CASSLKGGRPTYNEQFF.

The V gene is TRBV7-9, the J gene TRBJ1-2, with D uncertain. Per the germline V gene, CDR1 is SEHNR and CDR2 is FQNEAQ (reference sequence). V gave up 2 bases and J gave up 3 bases, with 4 bases separating them. CDR3 length: 12 residues. The CDR3 here is CASSLYDYGYTF. DNA for the CDR3: TGTGCCAGCAGCTTATACGACTATGGCTACACCTTC.

This clone has a handful of counts. Distinct nucleotide sequences in the sample also encode this CDR3. The CDR3: CASSRTGYNSPLHF. The CDR3 coding sequence is TGTGCCAGCAGCCGGACAGGGTATAATTCACCCCTCCACTTT. This sequence joins TRBV6-5 and TRBJ1-6; 8 bases agree with TRBD1. Unmatched junction bases numbered 2, after V lost 6 bases and J lost 4 bases. CDR3 size: 14 residues. Germline CDR1 is MNHEY and CDR2 is SVGAGI.

The rearrangement uses TRBV2 and TRBJ2-3; 7 bases fit TRBD2. This CDR3 has 15 amino acids. The V and J ends lost 10 bases and 4 bases, in that order; junction bases with no gene match: 14. The V gene's germline CDR1 is SNHLY and CDR2 FYNNEI. In nucleotides, the CDR3 is TGTGCCACCAAAAGGGAGGGAAGCGGTGCAGATACGCAGTATTTT. This gives the protein CATKREGSGADTQYF.

The chain joins TRBV9 to TRBJ2-2, with D perhaps TRBD1 or TRBD2 (5 bases each). The CDR3 totals 14 residues. Trimming removed 0 bases at V and 6 bases at J, with 9 bases between. Germline lookup yields CDR1 SGDLS and CDR2 YYNGEE. DNA of the CDR3: TGTGCCAGCAGCGTAGTAATGGGGGCCGGGGAGCTGTTTTTT. This translates into CASSVVMGAGELFF.

This clone was observed a single time. V and J are TRBV7-2 and TRBJ2-7; D is undetermined. Deletions cut 2 bases from V and 2 bases from J, with 10 bases between. Germline lookup yields CDR1 SGHTA and CDR2 FQGNSA. CDR3 length: 14 amino acids. The chain's CDR3 is CASSLNFRAYEQYF. The CDR3 nucleotides read TGTGCCAGCAGCTTAAATTTCAGAGCCTACGAGCAGTACTTC.

The chain employs TRBV28 and TRBJ1-6; 9 nucleotides agree with TRBD1. The J segment lost 10 bases and the V segment lost 3 bases, leaving 7 bases of the junction unmatched. This CDR3 contains 15 residues. Germline V gene data show CDR1 as MDHEN and CDR2 as SYDVKM. This chain's CDR3 is CASSLTGGQSSPLHF. Here the CDR3 DNA reads TGTGCCAGCAGTTTGACAGGGGGACAGTCGTCACCCCTCCACTTT.

This rearrangement joins TRBV27 to TRBJ2-1, with a weak D call TRBD1 (7 bases). The V gene lost 9 bases and the J gene lost 3 bases, with 18 bases spanning the gap. This CDR3 is built from 15 residues. Per the germline V gene, CDR1 is MNHEY and CDR2 is SMNVEV (reference sequence). The CDR3 spells CASIGRGQHYNEQFF. CDR3 DNA sequence: TGTGCCAGTATTGGGCGGGGACAGCACTACAATGAGCAGTTCTTC.

In DNA, the CDR3 is TGCGCCAGCAGCCCTATCCCTCTTGGGACAGAATCTAACTATGGCTACACCTTC. Protein: CASSPIPLGTESNYGYTF. The rearrangement links TRBV4-1 to TRBJ1-2; 7 bases align to TRBD1. Trimming took 4 bases from V and 0 from J; bases not matched to a gene: 14. CDR1 and CDR2 from the germline V gene are MGHRA and YSYEKL. CDR3 length: 18 amino acids.

V and J are TRBV7-2 and TRBJ1-1, with D perhaps matching TRBD1 (6 bases). The V and J ends lost 10 bases and 4 bases respectively, with 16 bases between them. The CDR3 is 13 amino acids. The germline gives CDR1 SGHTA, CDR2 FQGNSA. As DNA, the CDR3 is TGTGCCACCAGGGGAGGAGGATCCACTGAAGCTTTCTTT. Its protein is CATRGGGSTEAFF.

V and J are TRBV7-2 and TRBJ2-3, with D tentatively TRBD1 (7 bases). Germline V gene lookup returns CDR1 SGHTA and CDR2 FQGNSA. The V and J ends lost 4 bases and 0 bases respectively, with 11 bases between them. CDR3 size: 15 residues. The DNA of the CDR3 is TGTGCCAGCAGCTCGGAGGGGGCCAGCACAGATACGCAGTATTTT. It encodes CASSSEGASTDTQYF.